These 20 T cell receptor beta chains came from one sample sequenced in a study of shared clonotypes between healthy human individuals. This table comes from immunoSEQ multiplex PCR, and its TCRdb copy is limited to in-frame clones, with some not included. The sample holds about 600,000 clones, roughly 98% seen once. CD45RO-negative cells were positively selected for CCR7, leaving out terminally differentiated effector memory CD45RA+ cells. The sample was naive CD8+ T cells sorted from blood. The receptors here all came from a young man in good health.

On this clone: This CDR3 is also generated by other DNA sequences in the sample. This chain uses TRBV28 with TRBJ2-1, with D possibly being TRBD2 (5 bases). Germline V gene lookup returns CDR1 MDHEN and CDR2 SYDVKM. The CDR3 spans 14 residues. The ends were cut back, 6 bases at V and 1 base at J, with 10 bases in the middle. The CDR3 DNA reads TGTGCCAGCAGCTCGGGGTCTTCCTACAATGAGCAGTTCTTC. It specifies CASSSGSSYNEQFF.

The chain has TRBV19 and TRBJ1-5, with D possibly being TRBD1 (5 bases). Per germline, CDR1 LNHDA and CDR2 SQIVND (reference sequence). The CDR3 is 14 residues long. Trimming left V 3 bases short and J 7 bases short, with 13 bases between. The CDR3 spells CASSMGDLGQPQHF. The DNA for the CDR3 is TGTGCCAGTAGTATGGGGGATTTGGGGCAGCCCCAGCATTTT. Using reference TRBV19 and TRBJ1-5 for the parts outside the CDR3, the full variable domain is DGGITQSPKYLFRKEGQNVTLSCEQNLNHDAMYWYRQDPGQGLRLIYYSQIVNDFQKGDIAEGYSVSREKKESFPLTVTSAQKNPTAFYLCASSMGDLGQPQHFGDGTRLSIL.

The CDR3 region is CASSLAGGGGYTF. The CDR3 coding sequence is TGTGCCAGCAGTTTAGCAGGGGGCGGTGGCTACACCTTC. This chain connects TRBV27 to TRBJ1-2; 8 bases line up with TRBD1. The trim removed 2 bases at V and 7 bases at J, leaving 3 bases unmatched. The CDR3 sequence is 13 residues long. Germline assignment: CDR1 MNHEY and CDR2 SMNVEV (reference sequence).

The chain carries TRBV11-3 and TRBJ2-7; D is possibly TRBD2 (6 bases). This CDR3 has 12 amino acids. Between the trimmed V and J ends, which lost 5 bases and 3 bases, there was a span of 8 bases. Germline values: CDR1 SGHNT, CDR2 YENEEA. The CDR3 reads CASSGGGYEQYF. The CDR3, as DNA: TGTGCCAGCAGCGGGGGAGGCTACGAGCAGTACTTC. The entire variable domain, with the rest obtained from reference TRBV11-3 and TRBJ2-7, is as follows: EAGVVQSPRYKIIEKKQPVAFWCNPISGHNTLYWYLQNLGQGPELLIRYENEEAVDDSQLPKDRFSAERLKGVDSTLKIQPAELGDSAVYLCASSGGGYEQYFGPGTRLTVT.

The rearrangement links TRBV28 to TRBJ2-3; TRBD1 matches at 7 bases. V shed 5 bases, J shed 2 bases, and the junction held 7 bases outside the gene matches. The CDR3 is 15 amino acids. Looked up from germline, CDR1 is MDHEN and CDR2 is SYDVKM. CDR3 region: CASSPTTGTTDTQYF. CDR3 DNA: TGTGCCAGCAGTCCCACGACAGGGACCACAGATACGCAGTATTTT. Based on the CDR3 plus reference TRBV28 and TRBJ2-3, the full variable domain is DVKVTQSSRYLVKRTGEKVFLECVQDMDHENMFWYRQDPGLGLRLIYFSYDVKMKEKGDIPEGYSVSREKKERFSLILESASTNQTSMYLCASSPTTGTTDTQYFGPGTRLTVL.

The chain has TRBV10-2 and TRBJ2-7; unclear D gene. V shed 7 bases and J shed 1 base, with 2 bases lying between them. Germline V lookup: CDR1 WSHSY, CDR2 SAAADI. There are 10 residues in the CDR3. The CDR3 region has the DNA TGCGCCAGCAAGTCCTACGAGCAGTACTTC. Translating gives CASKSYEQYF.

The rearrangement uses TRBV27 and TRBJ2-1; 8 nucleotides match TRBD2. V lost 5 bases, J lost 4 bases, and 4 bases stayed unmatched. Germline CDR1 and CDR2: MNHEY and SMNVEV (reference sequence). This CDR3 has 14 residues. CDR3 nucleotides: TGTGCCAGCAGTAATAGCGGGACGTACAATGAGCAGTTCTTC. Amino acids: CASSNSGTYNEQFF.

The V call is TRBV7-9, the J call TRBJ2-1; D not certain. Germline-derived CDR1 and CDR2 are SEHNR and FQNEAQ (reference sequence). V was clipped by 5 bases and J by 4 bases, with 15 bases between them. The length of the CDR3 is 15 residues. The DNA for the CDR3 is TGTGCCAGCAGCCCCCGAAGGGAAGGGTACAATGAGCAGTTCTTC. Translating gives CASSPRREGYNEQFF. The complete variable domain, with remaining parts taken from reference TRBV7-9 and TRBJ2-1, reads DTGVSQNPRHKITKRGQNVTFRCDPISEHNRLYWYRQTLGQGPEFLTYFQNEAQLEKSRLLSDRFSAERPKGSFSTLEIQRTEQGDSAMYLCASSPRREGYNEQFFGPGTRLTVL.

Only one count was recorded for this clone. V usage is TRBV5-8 and J usage is TRBJ2-7; 9 bases match TRBD1. Germline V gives CDR1 SGHTS, CDR2 YDEGEE. Trimming cost V 4 bases and J 3 bases; bases outside gene matches: 5. The CDR3 is 14 amino acids. The CDR3 sequence is CASSNPGQGYEQYF. CDR3 DNA sequence: TGTGCCAGCAGCAACCCGGGACAGGGCTACGAGCAGTACTTC.

This clone was found once. This CDR3 is CATSSPRLAGKHGTPEQYF. CDR3 coding DNA: TGTGCCACCAGCAGCCCTCGACTAGCGGGCAAACATGGAACCCCCGAGCAGTACTTC. The chain joins TRBV15 to TRBJ2-7; TRBD2 agrees at 10 bases. The CDR3 length is 19 residues. V shed 3 bases, J shed 6 bases, and the junction held 20 bases outside the gene matches. Germline V gene sequence: CDR1 LNHNV, CDR2 YYDKDF (reference sequence). The full variable domain, completed using reference TRBV15 and TRBJ2-7, is DAMVIQNPRYQVTQFGKPVTLSCSQTLNHNVMYWYQQKSSQAPKLLFHYYDKDFNNEADTPDNFQSRRPNTSFCFLDIRSPGLGDTAMYLCATSSPRLAGKHGTPEQYFGPGTRLTVT.

Concerning this clone: The sample contains more than one DNA sequence encoding this CDR3. The V call is TRBV9, the J call TRBJ2-6; weak D call: TRBD1 (6 bases). The CDR3 runs 15 residues. Germline assignment: CDR1 SGDLS and CDR2 YYNGEE. The V and J ends lost 3 bases and 4 bases respectively, with 11 bases between them. The CDR3 loop reads CASSATGSGANVLTF. The CDR3 DNA sequence: TGTGCCAGCAGCGCCACAGGGTCCGGGGCCAACGTCCTGACTTTC.

This clone was counted a single time. The chain combines TRBV9 with TRBJ1-1; D gene unclear. V was clipped by 8 bases and J by 1 base, with 18 bases between them. This CDR3 has 15 amino acids. In germline, CDR1 is SGDLS, CDR2 YYNGEE. Here the CDR3 DNA reads TGTGCCAGTGGGAGCCCGAGGAAAGGGAACACTGAAGCTTTCTTT. This encodes CASGSPRKGNTEAFF.

This chain uses TRBV11-2 with TRBJ1-2; TRBD1 agrees at 7 bases. There are 13 residues in the CDR3. Germline CDR1 SGHAT, CDR2 FQNNGV. The V segment lost 4 bases and the J segment 6 bases; nucleotides outside the gene matches: 5. CDR3 nucleotide sequence: TGTGCCAGCAGCTCGACAGGGCTGGATGGCTACACCTTC. Its translation is CASSSTGLDGYTF.

The genes are TRBV4-2 and TRBJ2-7; 9 nucleotides align to TRBD2. The CDR3 covers 15 residues. Trimming removed 0 bases from V and 7 bases from J; junction bases left unmatched: 7. Germline assignment: CDR1 LGHNA and CDR2 YNFKEQ. Written as DNA, the CDR3 is TGTGCCAGCAGCCAAGAGGCGGGAGGGCCAAGGGAGCAGTACTTC. Amino acid sequence: CASSQEAGGPREQYF.

The rearrangement uses TRBV13 and TRBJ2-7; the match to TRBD1 covers 9 bases. The CDR3 is 15 amino acids. Germline V CDR1 and CDR2: PRHDT, FYEKMQ (reference sequence). V gave up 5 bases and J gave up 6 bases; unmatched junction bases: 11. The DNA of the CDR3 is TGTGCCAGCAGCCGAGTACAGGGGGCGCAGGTCGAGCAGTACTTC. Translation: CASSRVQGAQVEQYF.

This chain joins TRBV29-1 and TRBJ1-4; D remains ambiguous. Germline values: CDR1 SQVTM, CDR2 ANQGSEA. The ends were cut back, 4 bases at V and 4 bases at J, with 7 bases in the middle. The CDR3 covers 12 residues. CDR3 nucleotides: TGCAGCGTTGTGTTCCGTAATGAAAAACTGTTTTTT. Translated: CSVVFRNEKLFF.

This chain links TRBV27 with TRBJ2-1, with 8 bases fitting TRBD1. The V gene's germline CDR1 is MNHEY and CDR2 SMNVEV (reference sequence). CDR3 length equals 13 residues. J gave up 6 bases and V 6 bases, and 4 bases lay outside the gene matches. Written as DNA, the CDR3 is TGTGCCAGCAGGCAGGACAGGGTCAATGAGCAGTTCTTC. It specifies CASRQDRVNEQFF.

This clone has a single count. The chain combines TRBV29-1 with TRBJ2-1, with TRBD1 identical over 10 bases. The CDR3 is 17 residues long. Germline loops: CDR1 SQVTM, CDR2 ANQGSEA. Trimming removed 6 bases from V and 5 bases from J; junction bases left unmatched: 16. DNA for the CDR3: TGCAGCGTCGCCGTACACCTGGACAGGGGGGTACACAATGAGCAGTTCTTC. As protein: CSVAVHLDRGVHNEQFF.

The chain carries TRBV11-3 and TRBJ2-5; perhaps TRBD2 as D (6 bases). CDR1 and CDR2 (germline): SGHNT, YENEEA. The CDR3 totals 14 residues. V lost 4 bases and J 3 bases, leaving 12 bases between the germline ends. CDR3 sequence: CASSSRDSKETQYF. CDR3 in DNA: TGTGCCAGCAGCTCACGGGACTCTAAAGAGACCCAGTACTTC.

The gene calls are TRBV29-1 and TRBJ2-1; possible D gene TRBD1, 5 bases. The CDR3 sequence is 16 residues long. V lost 1 base and J lost 5, with 18 bases in between. Looked up from germline, CDR1 is SQVTM and CDR2 is ANQGSEA. CDR3 protein: CSVEGALDMVHNEQFF. In DNA, the CDR3 is TGCAGCGTTGAAGGGGCCTTGGACATGGTTCACAATGAGCAGTTCTTC.